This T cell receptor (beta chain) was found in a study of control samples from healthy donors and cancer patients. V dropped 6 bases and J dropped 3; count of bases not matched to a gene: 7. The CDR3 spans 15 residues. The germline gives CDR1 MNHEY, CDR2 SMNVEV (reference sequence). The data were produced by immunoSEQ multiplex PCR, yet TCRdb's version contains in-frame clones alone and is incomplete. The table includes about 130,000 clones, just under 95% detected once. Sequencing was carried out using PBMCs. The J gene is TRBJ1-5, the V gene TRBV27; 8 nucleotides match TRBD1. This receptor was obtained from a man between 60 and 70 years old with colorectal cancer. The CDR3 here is CASSEQGVVNQPQHF. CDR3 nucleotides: TGTGCCAGCAGCGAACAGGGGGTAGTCAATCAGCCCCAGCATTTT.